This note documents a single TCR beta chain sequence. Its target is not known. The CDR3 totals 15 residues. V shed 1 base and J 6 bases; nucleotides not matched to a gene: 8. From germline, CDR1 is SGHRS and CDR2 YFSETQ. Measured with immunoSEQ multiplex PCR; TCRdb has only the in-frame clones, and not every one. The data contain tens of thousands of clones, approximately 91% of them singletons. The data are from a study of resident and recirculating memory T cells in vitiligo. The study's findings and limits: Clonality differed among vitiligo lesions, with no unique dominant clone.

Patients who had received treatment within the previous three months were excluded. The sequence came from a male donor with vitiligo. The chain couples TRBV5-1 to TRBJ2-7; TRBD1 agrees at 9 bases. The sample taken for sequencing was blood. The CDR3 DNA follows: TGCGCCAGCAGCTTGACCCCGGGACAGGGAAGCGAGCAGTACTTC. This gives the protein CASSLTPGQGSEQYF.